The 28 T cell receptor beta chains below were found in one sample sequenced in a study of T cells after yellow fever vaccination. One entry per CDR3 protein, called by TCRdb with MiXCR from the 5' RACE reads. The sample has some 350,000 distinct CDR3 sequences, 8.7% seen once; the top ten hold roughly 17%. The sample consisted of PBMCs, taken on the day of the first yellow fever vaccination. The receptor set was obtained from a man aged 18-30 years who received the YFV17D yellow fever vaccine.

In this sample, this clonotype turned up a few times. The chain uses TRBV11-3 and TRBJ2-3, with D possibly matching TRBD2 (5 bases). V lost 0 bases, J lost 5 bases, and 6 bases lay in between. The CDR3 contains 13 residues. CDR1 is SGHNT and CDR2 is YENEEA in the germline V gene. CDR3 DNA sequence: TGTGCCAGCAGCTTAGATCGGGAAGATACGCAGTATTTT. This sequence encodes CASSLDREDTQYF. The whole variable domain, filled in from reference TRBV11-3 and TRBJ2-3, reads EAGVVQSPRYKIIEKKQPVAFWCNPISGHNTLYWYLQNLGQGPELLIRYENEEAVDDSQLPKDRFSAERLKGVDSTLKIQPAELGDSAVYLCASSLDREDTQYFGPGTRLTVL.

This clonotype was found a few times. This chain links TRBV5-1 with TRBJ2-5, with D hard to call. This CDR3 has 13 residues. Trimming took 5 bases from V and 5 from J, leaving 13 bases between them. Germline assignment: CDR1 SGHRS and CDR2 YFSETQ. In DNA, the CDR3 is TGCGCCAGCAGTCCAGAAGCTTGGGAGACCCAGTACTTC. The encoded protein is CASSPEAWETQYF.

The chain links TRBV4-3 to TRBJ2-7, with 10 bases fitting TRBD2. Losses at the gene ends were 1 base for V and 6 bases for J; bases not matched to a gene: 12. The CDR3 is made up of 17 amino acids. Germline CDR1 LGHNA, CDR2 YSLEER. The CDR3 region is CASSQGGLAGEACEQYV. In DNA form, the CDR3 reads TGCGCCAGCAGCCAAGGGGGTCTAGCGGGGGAGGCTTGCGAGCAGTACGTC.

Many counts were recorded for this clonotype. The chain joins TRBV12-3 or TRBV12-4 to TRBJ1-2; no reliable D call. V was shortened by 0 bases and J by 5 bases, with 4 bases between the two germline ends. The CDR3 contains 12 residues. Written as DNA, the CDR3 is TGTGCCAGCAGTTTAGCGCGTTATGGCTACACCTTC. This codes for CASSLARYGYTF.

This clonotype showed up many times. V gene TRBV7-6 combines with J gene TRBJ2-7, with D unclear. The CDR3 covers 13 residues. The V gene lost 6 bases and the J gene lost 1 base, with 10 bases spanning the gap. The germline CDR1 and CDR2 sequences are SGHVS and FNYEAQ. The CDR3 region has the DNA TGTGCCAGCAGGCCGACTGGTTCCTACGAGCAGTACTTC. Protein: CASRPTGSYEQYF.

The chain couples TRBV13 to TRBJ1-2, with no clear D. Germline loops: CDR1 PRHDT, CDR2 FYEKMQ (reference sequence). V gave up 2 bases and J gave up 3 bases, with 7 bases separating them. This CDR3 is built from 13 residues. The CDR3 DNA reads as TGTGCCAGCAGCTTAACAAAGCACTATGGCTACACCTTC. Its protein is CASSLTKHYGYTF. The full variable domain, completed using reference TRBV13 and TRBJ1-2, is AAGVIQSPRHLIKEKRETATLKCYPIPRHDTVYWYQQGPGQDPQFLISFYEKMQSDKGSIPDRFSAQQFSDYHSELNMSSLELGDSALYFCASSLTKHYGYTFGSGTRLTVV.

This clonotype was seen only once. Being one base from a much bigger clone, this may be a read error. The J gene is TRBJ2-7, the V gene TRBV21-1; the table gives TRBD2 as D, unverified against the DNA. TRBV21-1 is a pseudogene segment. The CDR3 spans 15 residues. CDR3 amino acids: CASSKSEGGPYEQYV. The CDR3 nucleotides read TGTGCCAGCAGCAAATCGGAGGGAGGGCCCTACGAGCAGTACGTC.

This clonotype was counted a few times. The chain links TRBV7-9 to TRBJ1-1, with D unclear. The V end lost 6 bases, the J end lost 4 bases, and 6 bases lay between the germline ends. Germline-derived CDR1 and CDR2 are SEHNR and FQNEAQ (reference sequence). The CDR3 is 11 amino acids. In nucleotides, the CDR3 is TGTGCCAGCAGAACGGGCACTGAAGCTTTCTTT. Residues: CASRTGTEAFF.

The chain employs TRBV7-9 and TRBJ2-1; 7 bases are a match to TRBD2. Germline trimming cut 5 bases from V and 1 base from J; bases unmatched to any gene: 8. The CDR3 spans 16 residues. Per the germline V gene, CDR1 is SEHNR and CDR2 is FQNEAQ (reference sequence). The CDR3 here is CASSLLPGGSYNEQFF. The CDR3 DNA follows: TGTGCCAGCAGCCTCCTTCCCGGGGGGTCCTACAATGAGCAGTTCTTC. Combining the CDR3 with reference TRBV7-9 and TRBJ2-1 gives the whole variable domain DTGVSQNPRHKITKRGQNVTFRCDPISEHNRLYWYRQTLGQGPEFLTYFQNEAQLEKSRLLSDRFSAERPKGSFSTLEIQRTEQGDSAMYLCASSLLPGGSYNEQFFGPGTRLTVL.

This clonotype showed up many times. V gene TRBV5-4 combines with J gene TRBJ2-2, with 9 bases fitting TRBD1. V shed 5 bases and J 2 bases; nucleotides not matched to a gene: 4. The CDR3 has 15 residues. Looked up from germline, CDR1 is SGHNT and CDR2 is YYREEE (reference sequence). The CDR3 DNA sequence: TGTGCCAGCAGTCAGGACAGGGGCAACACCGGGGAGCTGTTTTTT. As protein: CASSQDRGNTGELFF.

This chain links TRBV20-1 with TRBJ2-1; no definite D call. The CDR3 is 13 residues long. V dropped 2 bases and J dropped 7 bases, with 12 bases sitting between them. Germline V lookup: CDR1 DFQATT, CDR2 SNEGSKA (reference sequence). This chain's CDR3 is CSARKLVGNEQFF. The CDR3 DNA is TGCAGTGCTAGAAAGCTAGTGGGAAATGAGCAGTTCTTC.

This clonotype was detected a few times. The CDR3 nucleotides are TGTGCCACCAGCAGAGATGGGAGAGCATACAATGAGCAGTTCTTC. Translating it yields CATSRDGRAYNEQFF. The chain combines TRBV15 with TRBJ2-1, with TRBD2 as a possible D gene (5 bases). V was clipped by 0 bases and J by 4 bases, with 10 bases between them. CDR3 length equals 15 residues. CDR1 and CDR2 from the germline V gene are LNHNV and YYDKDF (reference sequence).

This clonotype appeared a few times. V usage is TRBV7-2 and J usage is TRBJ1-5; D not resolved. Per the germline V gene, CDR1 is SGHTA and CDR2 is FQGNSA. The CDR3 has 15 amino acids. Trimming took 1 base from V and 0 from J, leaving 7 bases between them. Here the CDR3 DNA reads TGTGCCAGCAGCTTAGTCAGCCATAGCAATCAGCCCCAGCATTTT. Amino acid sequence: CASSLVSHSNQPQHF.

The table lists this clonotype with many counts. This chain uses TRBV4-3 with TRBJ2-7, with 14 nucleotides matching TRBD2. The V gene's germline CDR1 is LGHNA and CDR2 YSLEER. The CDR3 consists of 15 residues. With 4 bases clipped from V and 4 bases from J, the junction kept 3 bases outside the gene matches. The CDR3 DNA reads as TGCGCCAGCAGCCGAGGACTAGCGGGGGGATACGAGCAGTACTTC. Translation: CASSRGLAGGYEQYF.

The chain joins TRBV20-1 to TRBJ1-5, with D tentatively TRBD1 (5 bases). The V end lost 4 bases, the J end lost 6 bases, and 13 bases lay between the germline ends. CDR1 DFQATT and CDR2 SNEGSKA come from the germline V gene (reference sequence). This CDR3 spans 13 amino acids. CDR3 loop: CSANLPGSQPQHF. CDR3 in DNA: TGCAGTGCTAACCTGCCAGGGAGTCAGCCCCAGCATTTT.

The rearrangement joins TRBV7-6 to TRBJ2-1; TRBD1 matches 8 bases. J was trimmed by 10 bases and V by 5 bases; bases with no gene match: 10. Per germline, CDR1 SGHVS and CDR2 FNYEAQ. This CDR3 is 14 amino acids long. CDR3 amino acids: CASSQEYGQGEQFF. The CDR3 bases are TGTGCCAGCAGCCAAGAATATGGACAGGGAGAGCAGTTCTTC.

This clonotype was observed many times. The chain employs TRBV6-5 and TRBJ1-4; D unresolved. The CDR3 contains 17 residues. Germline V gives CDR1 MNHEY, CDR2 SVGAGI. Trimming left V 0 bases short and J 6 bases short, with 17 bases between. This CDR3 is CASSYSIRGGGHEKLFF. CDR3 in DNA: TGTGCCAGCAGTTACTCGATCCGGGGAGGAGGACATGAAAAACTGTTTTTT.

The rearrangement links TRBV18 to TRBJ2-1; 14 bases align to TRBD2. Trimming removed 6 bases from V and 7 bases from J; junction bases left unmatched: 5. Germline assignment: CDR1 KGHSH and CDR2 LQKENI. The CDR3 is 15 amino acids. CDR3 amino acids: CASSLTSGGDNEQFF. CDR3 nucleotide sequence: TGTGCCAGCTCCCTGACTAGCGGGGGGGATAATGAGCAGTTCTTC.

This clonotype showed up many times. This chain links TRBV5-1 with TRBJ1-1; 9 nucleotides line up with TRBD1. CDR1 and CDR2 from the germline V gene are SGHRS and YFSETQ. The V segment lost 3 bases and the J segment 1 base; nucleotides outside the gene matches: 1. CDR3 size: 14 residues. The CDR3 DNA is TGCGCCAGCAGCTCGGGACAGGGGAACACTGAAGCTTTCTTT. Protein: CASSSGQGNTEAFF.

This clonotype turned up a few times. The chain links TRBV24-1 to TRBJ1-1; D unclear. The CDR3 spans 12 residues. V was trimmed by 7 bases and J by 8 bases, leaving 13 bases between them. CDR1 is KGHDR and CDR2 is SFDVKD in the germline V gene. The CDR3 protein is CATRLIQGEAFF. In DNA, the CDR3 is TGTGCCACCAGACTGATTCAAGGGGAAGCTTTCTTT.

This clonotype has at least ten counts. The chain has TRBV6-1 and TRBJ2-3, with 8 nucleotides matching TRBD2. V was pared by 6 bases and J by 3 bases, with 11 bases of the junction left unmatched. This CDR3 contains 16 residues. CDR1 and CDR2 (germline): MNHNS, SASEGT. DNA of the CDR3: TGTGCCAGCAGCCCTGGTAGCGGGGTGGGTACAGATACGCAGTATTTT. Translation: CASSPGSGVGTDTQYF.

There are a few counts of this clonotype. In DNA form, the CDR3 reads TGTGCCAGCAGCAACGACGGGGGAGGTAATCAGCCCCAGCATTTT. It yields the protein CASSNDGGGNQPQHF. The chain carries TRBV6-2 or TRBV6-3 and TRBJ1-5, with TRBD1 as a possible D gene (5 bases). CDR3 length: 15 residues. CDR1 MNHEY and CDR2 SVGEGT come from the germline V gene. Trimming shortened V by 6 bases and J by 4 bases, and 16 bases separated the two germline ends.

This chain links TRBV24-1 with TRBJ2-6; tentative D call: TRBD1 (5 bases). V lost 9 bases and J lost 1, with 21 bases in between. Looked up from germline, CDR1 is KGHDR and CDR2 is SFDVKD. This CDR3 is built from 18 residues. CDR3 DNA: TGTGCCACCGGCGATACCACAGACAGAGCGTCTGGGGCCAACGTCCTGACTTTC. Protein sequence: CATGDTTDRASGANVLTF.

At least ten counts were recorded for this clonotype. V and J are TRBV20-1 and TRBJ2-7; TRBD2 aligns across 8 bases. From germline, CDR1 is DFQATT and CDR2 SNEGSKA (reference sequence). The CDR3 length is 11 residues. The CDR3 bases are TGCGCGGGGGGATTCTCCTACGAGCAGTACGTC. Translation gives CAGGFSYEQYV.

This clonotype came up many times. The CDR3 region has the DNA TGTGCCAGCAGTTACTCGACCAGGGGAGGCTACACCTTC. Amino acids: CASSYSTRGGYTF. The rearrangement uses TRBV6-5 and TRBJ1-2; possibly TRBD1 for D (6 bases). Germline CDR1 and CDR2: MNHEY and SVGAGI. This CDR3 is 13 amino acids long. V lost 0 bases and J lost 8, with 10 bases in between.

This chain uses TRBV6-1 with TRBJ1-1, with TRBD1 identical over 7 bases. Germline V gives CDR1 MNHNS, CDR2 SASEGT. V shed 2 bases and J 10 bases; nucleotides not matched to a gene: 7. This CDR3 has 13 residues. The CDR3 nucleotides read TGTGCCAGCAGTGAACAGCTGGGGGACAGAGCTTTCTTT. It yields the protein CASSEQLGDRAFF.

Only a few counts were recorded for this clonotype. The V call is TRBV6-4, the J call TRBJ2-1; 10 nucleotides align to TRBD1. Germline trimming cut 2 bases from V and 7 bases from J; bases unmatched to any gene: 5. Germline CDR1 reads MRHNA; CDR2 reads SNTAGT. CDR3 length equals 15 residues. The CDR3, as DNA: TGTGCCAGCAGTGACGGGCGGGACAGGGGAAATGAGCAGTTCTTC. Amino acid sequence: CASSDGRDRGNEQFF.

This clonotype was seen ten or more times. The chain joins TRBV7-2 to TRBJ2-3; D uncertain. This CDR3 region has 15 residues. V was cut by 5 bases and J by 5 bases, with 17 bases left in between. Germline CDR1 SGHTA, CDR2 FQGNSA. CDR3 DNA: TGTGCCAGCAGCCCTCAGGATTACATCGGAGATACGCAGTATTTT. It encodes CASSPQDYIGDTQYF.